Presented here are 30 T cell receptor beta chains from one specimen sequenced in a study of T-cell reconstitution after alpha-beta-depleted transplantation in children. TCRbeta library construction was performed incorporating unique molecular identifiers. Using its own MiXCR run on the PCR reads, TCRdb lists one record per CDR3 protein. Of under 750,000 distinct CDR3 sequences in the sample, 23% were seen once. Here the sequenced sample was PBMCs, mostly from graft donor cells, taken 360 days after TCRalphabeta/CD19-depleted stem cell transplant. The receptors were gathered from a boy younger than two who had a stem cell transplant for acute myeloid leukemia, so the T cells may come from the graft donor.

The chain employs TRBV7-8 and TRBJ2-3, with 8 bases matching TRBD2. In germline, CDR1 is SGHVS, CDR2 FQNEAQ. CDR3 length: 19 residues. The V segment lost 1 base and the J segment 2 bases; nucleotides outside the gene matches: 14. The CDR3 loop reads CASSLGPEDSGGLTDTQYF. The CDR3 bases are TGTGCCAGCAGCTTAGGGCCCGAAGACAGCGGGGGTCTCACAGATACGCAGTATTTT.

This clonotype was counted ten times or more. The chain employs TRBV5-1 and TRBJ2-7; 11 positions match TRBD2. The CDR3 extends over 14 amino acids. The germline gives CDR1 SGHRS, CDR2 YFSETQ. Trimming cost V 4 bases and J 2 bases; bases outside gene matches: 2. The CDR3 DNA is TGCGCCAGCAGCCCGGGACTAGCGGCCTACGAGCAGTACGTC. It specifies CASSPGLAAYEQYV.

The V call is TRBV12-3 or TRBV12-4, the J call TRBJ1-5; the D gene is possibly TRBD1 (5 bases). This CDR3 has 15 amino acids. Trimming removed 3 bases from V and 5 bases from J, with 14 bases in between. In DNA, the CDR3 is TGTGCCAGCAGTTTTAATTGGGGGTCGGATCAGCCCCAGCATTTT. As protein: CASSFNWGSDQPQHF.

This clonotype was observed at least ten times. The chain combines TRBV10-3 with TRBJ1-5, with 9 bases matching TRBD1. The length of the CDR3 is 14 residues. The germline V gene encodes CDR1 ENHRY and CDR2 SYGVKD. The V and J ends lost 6 bases and 3 bases, in that order; junction bases with no gene match: 3. The CDR3 region has the DNA TGTGCCATCAGGGGACAGGGTGACAATCAGCCCCAGCATTTT. This gives the protein CAIRGQGDNQPQHF.

This clonotype was counted only a few times. V usage is TRBV4-3 and J usage is TRBJ2-7; weak D call: TRBD2 (6 bases). Germline values: CDR1 LGHNA, CDR2 YSLEER. The CDR3 covers 15 residues. V lost 0 bases and J 3 bases, leaving 12 bases between the germline ends. The CDR3 DNA is TGCGCCAGCAGCCAAGATTCAGCGGACTACTACGAGCAGTACTTC. Translating it yields CASSQDSADYYEQYF.

There are a few counts of this clonotype. The chain carries TRBV4-3 and TRBJ2-5; 8 bases are shared with TRBD1. Germline V gives CDR1 LGHNA, CDR2 YSLEER. CDR3 length equals 16 residues. With 1 base clipped from V and 4 bases from J, the junction kept 8 bases outside the gene matches. As DNA, the CDR3 is TGCGCCAGCAGCCAAGGATACCGCACAGGGGGAGAGACCCAGTACTTC. This encodes CASSQGYRTGGETQYF.

The gene calls are TRBV28 and TRBJ2-4; 7 nucleotides line up with TRBD2. V trimming: 7 bases; J trimming: 0 bases; junction bases outside the gene matches: 15. CDR1 and CDR2 (germline): MDHEN, SYDVKM. This CDR3 contains 18 residues. CDR3 in DNA: TGTGCCAGCAAAGGCTGGGGCAGCGGGGAGCTAGCCAAAAACATTCAGTACTTC. Translated, it gives CASKGWGSGELAKNIQYF. Full variable domain (outside the CDR3, taken from reference TRBV28 and TRBJ2-4): DVKVTQSSRYLVKRTGEKVFLECVQDMDHENMFWYRQDPGLGLRLIYFSYDVKMKEKGDIPEGYSVSREKKERFSLILESASTNQTSMYLCASKGWGSGELAKNIQYFGAGTRLSVL.

This chain connects TRBV6-1 to TRBJ2-1; D not certain. The germline V and J ends were trimmed by 5 bases and 4 bases, with 15 bases remaining between them. Germline V gives CDR1 MNHNS, CDR2 SASEGT. The CDR3 is made up of 15 amino acids. CDR3 coding DNA: TGTGCCAGCAGTCGTTCCCCGGAGCAATACAATGAGCAGTTCTTC. Protein product: CASSRSPEQYNEQFF.

V gene TRBV9 combines with J gene TRBJ2-7; TRBD1 matches at 9 bases. V lost 3 bases, J lost 6 bases, and 1 base stayed unmatched. CDR1 is SGDLS, CDR2 YYNGEE, per germline. The CDR3 is made up of 12 amino acids. CDR3 sequence (DNA): TGTGCCAGCAGCGAGGGACAGGGCGAGCAGTACTTC. Residues: CASSEGQGEQYF.

This clonotype showed up many times. The gene calls are TRBV5-8 and TRBJ2-7, with TRBD1 identical over 9 bases. Looked up from germline, CDR1 is SGHTS and CDR2 is YDEGEE. V shed 3 bases, J shed 9 bases, and the junction held 7 bases outside the gene matches. The CDR3 runs to 13 residues. CDR3 nucleotides: TGTGCCAGCAGCTCCGGACAGGGGTCTCCGCAGTACTTC. Translated: CASSSGQGSPQYF.

A single count supports this clonotype. V usage is TRBV20-1 and J usage is TRBJ2-7, with 7 bases that match TRBD2. The CDR3 has 15 residues. With 5 bases clipped from V and 0 bases from J, the junction kept 10 bases outside the gene matches. Germline lookup yields CDR1 DFQATT and CDR2 SNEGSKA (reference sequence). CDR3 region: CSAGRDSTSSYEQYF. In DNA form, the CDR3 reads TGCAGTGCTGGGAGGGATTCGACGAGCTCCTACGAGCAGTACTTC.

This clonotype was recorded many times. The chain is built from TRBV10-3 and TRBJ2-4, with TRBD2 matching 7 bases. CDR3 length: 14 amino acids. Germline V gives CDR1 ENHRY, CDR2 SYGVKD. With 0 bases clipped from V and 9 bases from J, the junction kept 5 bases outside the gene matches. CDR3 DNA: TGTGCCATCAGTGAGTCGTTGGGGGGGAGCATTCAGTACTTC. Its protein is CAISESLGGSIQYF.

The V gene is TRBV5-1, the J gene TRBJ2-7; 10 bases are a match to TRBD1. Trimming removed 5 bases from V and 2 bases from J; junction bases left unmatched: 4. The CDR3 spans 14 residues. Germline lookup yields CDR1 SGHRS and CDR2 YFSETQ. CDR3 DNA sequence: TGCGCCAGCAGGGGACAGGGGCGTACCTACGAGCAGTACTTC. Its translation: CASRGQGRTYEQYF.

This clonotype has more than one count but fewer than ten. The genes are TRBV7-9 and TRBJ2-1; D gene ambiguous. The V gene lost 1 base and the J gene lost 10 bases, with 11 bases spanning the gap. Germline assignment: CDR1 SEHNR and CDR2 FQNEAQ (reference sequence). The CDR3 sequence is 13 residues long. CDR3 coding DNA: TGTGCCAGCAGCTTAGTCGGCGCCCAGGAGCAGTTCTTC. It is translated as CASSLVGAQEQFF.

This clonotype turned up a few times. CDR3 amino acids: CSARRGRSNSPLHF. The DNA for the CDR3 is TGCAGTGCTCGCCGGGGCAGGAGTAATTCACCCCTCCACTTT. The chain has TRBV20-1 and TRBJ1-6, with a weak D call TRBD1 (5 bases). In germline, CDR1 is DFQATT, CDR2 SNEGSKA (reference sequence). This CDR3 is 14 amino acids long. V was shortened by 5 bases and J by 6 bases, with 14 bases between the two germline ends.

The DNA of the CDR3 is TGTGCCAGACCAGGGGTTAATACGCAGTATTTT. This sequence encodes CARPGVNTQYF. The V gene is TRBV27, the J gene TRBJ2-3, with a possible D match to TRBD1 (6 bases). Germline values: CDR1 MNHEY, CDR2 SMNVEV (reference sequence). Trimming took 9 bases from V and 7 from J, leaving 11 bases between them. This CDR3 spans 11 amino acids.

V usage is TRBV24-1 and J usage is TRBJ2-3; 9 bases agree with TRBD2. Germline V gives CDR1 KGHDR, CDR2 SFDVKD. The CDR3 covers 17 residues. With 5 bases clipped from V and 3 bases from J, the junction kept 11 bases outside the gene matches. This CDR3 reads CATSAPAGLARTDTQYF. Written as DNA, the CDR3 is TGTGCCACCAGTGCCCCAGCGGGACTAGCTCGGACAGATACGCAGTATTTT.

Many counts were recorded for this clonotype. The chain carries TRBV4-2 and TRBJ1-6; 7 bases line up with TRBD1. J lost 6 bases, V lost 3 bases, and 8 bases had no gene match. CDR3 length: 16 amino acids. Germline CDR1 is LGHNA and CDR2 is YNFKEQ. As DNA, the CDR3 is TGTGCCAGCAGCCATGCCAGGACAGGAGTTAATTCACCCCTCCACTTT. This translates into CASSHARTGVNSPLHF.

Many counts were recorded for this clonotype. This chain joins TRBV20-1 and TRBJ2-1; TRBD1 matches 7 bases. The CDR3 is 14 residues long. The ends lost 5 bases at V and 4 bases at J; junction bases unmatched: 8. In germline, CDR1 is DFQATT, CDR2 SNEGSKA (reference sequence). In DNA form, the CDR3 reads TGCAGTGCTCCCCGGGACAGAGCTTACAATGAGCAGTTCTTC. Encoded protein: CSAPRDRAYNEQFF.

Many counts were recorded for this clonotype. This chain uses TRBV29-1 with TRBJ2-7; tentative D call: TRBD1 (9 bases). V lost 6 bases to trimming and J lost 2 bases, with 20 bases between them. Germline CDR1 is SQVTM and CDR2 is ANQGSEA. The CDR3 is 15 amino acids. As DNA, the CDR3 is TGCAGCGTCGCCGGGAGGGGGACAGGGACCTACGAGCAGTACTTC. This translates into CSVAGRGTGTYEQYF.

This clonotype was observed a handful of times. CDR3 protein: CASSLPGGPNGYTF. The CDR3 nucleotides read TGTGCCAGCAGTTTACCAGGGGGACCCAATGGCTACACCTTC. The chain links TRBV28 to TRBJ1-2; 7 nucleotides agree with TRBD1. The length of the CDR3 is 14 residues. V lost 2 bases, J lost 6 bases, and 6 bases stayed unmatched. From germline, CDR1 is MDHEN and CDR2 SYDVKM.

J is TRBJ2-2 and V is TRBV6-4; 8 bases agree with TRBD2. The CDR3 is made up of 17 amino acids. The V and J ends lost 3 bases and 3 bases, in that order; junction bases with no gene match: 9. From germline, CDR1 is MRHNA and CDR2 SNTAGT. The CDR3: CASSEVLRGLDTGELFF. The CDR3 DNA sequence: TGTGCCAGCAGTGAGGTATTAAGGGGACTAGACACCGGGGAGCTGTTTTTT.

The J gene is TRBJ2-7, the V gene TRBV28; 10 bases are a match to TRBD2. This CDR3 region has 14 residues. V shed 7 bases and J 2 bases; nucleotides not matched to a gene: 5. Germline V lookup: CDR1 MDHEN, CDR2 SYDVKM. CDR3 DNA sequence: TGTGCCAGCAAAGCGGGGGGGGGAACCTACGAGCAGTACTTC. Translated, it gives CASKAGGGTYEQYF.

There are many counts of this clonotype. The chain has TRBV5-1 and TRBJ2-1; maybe TRBD2 (6 bases). V was clipped by 4 bases and J by 0 bases, with 11 bases between them. Germline V lookup: CDR1 SGHRS, CDR2 YFSETQ. This CDR3 is built from 15 residues. The CDR3 nucleotides read TGCGCCAGCAGCCGTGACGGGAGCTCCTACAATGAGCAGTTCTTC. Its translation: CASSRDGSSYNEQFF.

V usage is TRBV11-2 and J usage is TRBJ2-5; 7 nucleotides line up with TRBD1. Trimming took 6 bases from V and 5 from J; bases not matched to a gene: 6. The CDR3 extends over 13 amino acids. Germline CDR1 is SGHAT and CDR2 is FQNNGV. The CDR3 nucleotides are TGTGCCAGCAGGACAGGGTTAGGGGAGACCCAGTACTTC. It encodes CASRTGLGETQYF.

This clonotype has a single count. The chain uses TRBV6-1 and TRBJ2-5; 10 positions match TRBD1. V dropped 8 bases and J dropped 5; count of bases not matched to a gene: 11. CDR1 is MNHNS, CDR2 SASEGT, per germline. This CDR3 contains 15 residues. The CDR3 reads CASGSRQGAWETQYF. The CDR3 DNA sequence: TGTGCCAGCGGTAGTAGACAGGGGGCATGGGAGACCCAGTACTTC.

This clonotype was detected ten times or more. The V and J genes are TRBV28 and TRBJ2-1, with D unresolved. Trimming left V 11 bases short and J 4 bases short, with 9 bases between. This CDR3 has 11 amino acids. The germline V gene encodes CDR1 MDHEN and CDR2 SYDVKM. CDR3 bases: TGTGCCTGCGCTAGGTACAATGAGCAGTTCTTC. Protein: CACARYNEQFF.

The J gene is TRBJ2-3, the V gene TRBV15; possible D gene TRBD2, 5 bases. CDR3 size: 14 residues. The germline V gene has CDR1 LNHNV and CDR2 YYDKDF (reference sequence). Trimming pared 0 bases from V and 5 bases from J, leaving 9 bases between. CDR3 sequence reads: CATSRDPGKDTQYF. CDR3 sequence (DNA): TGTGCCACCAGCAGAGATCCGGGAAAAGATACGCAGTATTTT. Based on the CDR3 plus reference TRBV15 and TRBJ2-3, the full variable domain is DAMVIQNPRYQVTQFGKPVTLSCSQTLNHNVMYWYQQKSSQAPKLLFHYYDKDFNNEADTPDNFQSRRPNTSFCFLDIRSPGLGDTAMYLCATSRDPGKDTQYFGPGTRLTVL.

This clonotype was observed a handful of times. This chain connects TRBV12-3 or TRBV12-4 to TRBJ2-1, with 12 bases matching TRBD2. The CDR3 has 16 residues. Trimming took 2 bases from V and 9 from J; bases not matched to a gene: 8. CDR3 DNA sequence: TGTGCCAGCAGTTTAACTCGGACTAGCGGGGCGGGTGAGCAGTTCTTC. Translated: CASSLTRTSGAGEQFF.

This clonotype has ten or more counts. The chain has TRBV12-3 or TRBV12-4 and TRBJ1-6; 8 bases align to TRBD1. The V and J ends lost 6 bases and 9 bases, in that order; junction bases with no gene match: 13. The CDR3 sequence is 16 residues long. This chain's CDR3 is CASSPALTGVASPLHF. The CDR3, as DNA: TGTGCCAGCAGCCCCGCTTTGACAGGGGTGGCTTCACCCCTCCACTTT.